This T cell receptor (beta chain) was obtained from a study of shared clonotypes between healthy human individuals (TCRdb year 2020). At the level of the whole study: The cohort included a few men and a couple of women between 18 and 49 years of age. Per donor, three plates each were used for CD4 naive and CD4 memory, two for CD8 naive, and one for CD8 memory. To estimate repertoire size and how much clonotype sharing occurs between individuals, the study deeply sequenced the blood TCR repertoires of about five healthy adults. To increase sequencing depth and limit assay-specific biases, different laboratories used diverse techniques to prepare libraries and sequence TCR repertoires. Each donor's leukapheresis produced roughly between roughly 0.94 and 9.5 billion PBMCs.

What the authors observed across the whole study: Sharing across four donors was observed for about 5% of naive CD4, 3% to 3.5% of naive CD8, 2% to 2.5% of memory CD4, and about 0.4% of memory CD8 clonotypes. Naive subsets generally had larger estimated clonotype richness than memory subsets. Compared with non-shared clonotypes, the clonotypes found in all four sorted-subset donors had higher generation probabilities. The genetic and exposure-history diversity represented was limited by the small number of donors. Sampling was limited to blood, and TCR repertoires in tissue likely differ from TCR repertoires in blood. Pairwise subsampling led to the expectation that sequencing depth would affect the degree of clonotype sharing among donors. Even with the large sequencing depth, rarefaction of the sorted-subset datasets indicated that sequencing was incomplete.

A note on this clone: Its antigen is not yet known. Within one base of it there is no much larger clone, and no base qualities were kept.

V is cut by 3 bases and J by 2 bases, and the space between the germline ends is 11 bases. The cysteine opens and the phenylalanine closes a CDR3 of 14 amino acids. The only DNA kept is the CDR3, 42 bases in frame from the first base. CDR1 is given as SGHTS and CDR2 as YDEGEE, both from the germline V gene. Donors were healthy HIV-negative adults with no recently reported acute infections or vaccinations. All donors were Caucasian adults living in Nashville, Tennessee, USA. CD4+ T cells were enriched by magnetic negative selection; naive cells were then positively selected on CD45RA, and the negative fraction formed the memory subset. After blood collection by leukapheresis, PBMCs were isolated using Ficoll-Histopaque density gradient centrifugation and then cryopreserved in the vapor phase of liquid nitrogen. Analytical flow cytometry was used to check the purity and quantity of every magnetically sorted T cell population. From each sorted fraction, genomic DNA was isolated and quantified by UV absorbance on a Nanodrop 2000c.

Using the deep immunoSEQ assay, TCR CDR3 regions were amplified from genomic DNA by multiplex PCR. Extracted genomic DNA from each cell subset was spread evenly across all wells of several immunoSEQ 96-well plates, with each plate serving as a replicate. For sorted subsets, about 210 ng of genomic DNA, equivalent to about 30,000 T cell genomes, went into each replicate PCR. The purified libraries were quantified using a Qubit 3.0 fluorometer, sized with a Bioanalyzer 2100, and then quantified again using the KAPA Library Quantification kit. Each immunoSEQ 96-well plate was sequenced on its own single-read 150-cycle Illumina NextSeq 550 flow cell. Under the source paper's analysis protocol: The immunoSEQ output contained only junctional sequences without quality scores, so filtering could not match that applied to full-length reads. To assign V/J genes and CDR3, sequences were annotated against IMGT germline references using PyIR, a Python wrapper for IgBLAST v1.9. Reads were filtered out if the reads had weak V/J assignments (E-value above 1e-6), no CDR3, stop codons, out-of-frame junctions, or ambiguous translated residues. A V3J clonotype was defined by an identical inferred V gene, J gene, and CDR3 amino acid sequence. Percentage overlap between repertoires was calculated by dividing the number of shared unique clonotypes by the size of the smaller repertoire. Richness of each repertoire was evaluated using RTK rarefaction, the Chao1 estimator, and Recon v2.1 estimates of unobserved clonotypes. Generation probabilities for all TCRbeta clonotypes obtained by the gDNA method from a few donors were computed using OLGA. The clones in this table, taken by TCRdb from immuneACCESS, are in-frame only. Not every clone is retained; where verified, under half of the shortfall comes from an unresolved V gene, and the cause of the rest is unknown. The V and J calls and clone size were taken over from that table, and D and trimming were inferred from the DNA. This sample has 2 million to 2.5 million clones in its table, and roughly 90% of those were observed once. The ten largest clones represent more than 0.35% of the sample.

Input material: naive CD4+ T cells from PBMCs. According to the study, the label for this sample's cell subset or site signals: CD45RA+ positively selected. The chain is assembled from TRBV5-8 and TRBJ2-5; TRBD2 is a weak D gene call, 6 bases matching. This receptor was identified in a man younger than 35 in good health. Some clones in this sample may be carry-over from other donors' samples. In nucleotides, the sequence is TGTGCCAGCAGCTGGGGCGGGGCTCAAGAGACCCAGTACTTC. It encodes CASSWGGAQETQYF.